The 3 T cell receptor beta chains given below trace back to one sample, sequenced in a study of cytomegalovirus exposure and HLA in healthy donors (dated by TCRdb to about 2017). The library was obtained by the immunoSEQ multiplex PCR assay. For the multiplex PCR, a mixture combining 60 forward primers for TCR Vbeta segments and 13 reverse primers for TCR Jbeta segments was used. TCRdb re-hosts the immuneACCESS table, in-frame sequences only. Its copies lack some clones; in the studies checked, an unresolved V gene accounts for under half of them, and the cause for the rest is not known. The sample table holds about 170,000 clones, of which around 86% were seen once. The ten largest make up around 2.3% of the sample. The specimen was PBMCs. Every receptor here comes from a male donor in good health and CMV-seronegative.

The rearrangement links TRBV6-5 to TRBJ2-3; the D is unclear. There are 15 residues in the CDR3. Trimming shortened V by 0 bases and J by 4 bases, and 11 bases separated the two germline ends. Germline V gene data show CDR1 as MNHEY and CDR2 as SVGAGI. CDR3 DNA sequence: TGTGCCAGCAGTTACTCGTTCGAACAAGCAGATACGCAGTATTTT. Translated: CASSYSFEQADTQYF.

This chain connects TRBV10-1 to TRBJ2-2; TRBD1 matches at 8 bases. This CDR3 contains 13 residues. Germline V gives CDR1 WNHNN, CDR2 SYGVQD (reference sequence). The V and J ends lost 6 bases and 5 bases, in that order; junction bases with no gene match: 2. CDR3 in amino acids: CASRDRETGELFF. In DNA, the CDR3 is TGCGCCAGCAGGGACAGGGAAACCGGGGAGCTGTTTTTT.

The chain combines TRBV14 with TRBJ1-3, with a possible D match to TRBD1 (5 bases). With 0 bases removed from V and 4 bases from J, the gap between germline ends came to 13 bases. Germline V CDR1 and CDR2: SGHDN, FVKESK. The CDR3 contains 16 residues. DNA for the CDR3: TGTGCCAGCAGCCAAGACAAGGGGTACGGAGGAAACACCATATATTTT. Encoded protein: CASSQDKGYGGNTIYF.